This T cell receptor (beta chain) was captured in a study of technical replicates of blood from several donors. The germline V gene has CDR1 SNHLY and CDR2 FYNNEI. Trimming at V came to 6 bases and at J to 7 bases, leaving 7 bases not matched to a gene. The CDR3 length is 14 residues. The protocol was immunoSEQ multiplex PCR, while the TCRdb copy is restricted to in-frame clones and leaves out a portion. The data hold tens of thousands of clones, with roughly 94% observed a single time. The genes are TRBV2 and TRBJ1-5, with 9 positions matching TRBD1. The receptor's source is a human donor in good health. What was sequenced was T cells isolated from PBMCs. CDR3 in DNA: TGTGCCAGCAGCCCGGACAGGGGCCGGCAGCCCCAGCATTTT. The encoded protein is CASSPDRGRQPQHF.